These 9 T cell receptor beta chains were all obtained from the same sample, sequenced in a study of technical replicates of blood from a handful of donors. The assay was immunoSEQ multiplex PCR, and TCRdb's table has in-frame clones only and misses some. The sample holds about 83,000 clones, roughly 90% seen once. Sequenced input: T cells isolated from PBMCs. These receptors originate from a human donor in good health.

The CDR3 loop is CASTKDWALDTEAFF. The CDR3 DNA is TGTGCCAGCACCAAGGACTGGGCTCTCGACACTGAAGCTTTCTTT. J is TRBJ1-1 and V is TRBV6-5; no firm D call. The CDR3 runs 15 residues. Germline loops: CDR1 MNHEY, CDR2 SVGAGI. V dropped 7 bases and J dropped 3 bases, with 18 bases sitting between them.

V is TRBV9 and J is TRBJ2-3, with D hard to call. This CDR3 is 14 amino acids long. Germline CDR1 and CDR2: SGDLS and YYNGEE. V was shortened by 1 base and J by 2 bases, with 8 bases between the two germline ends. CDR3 DNA sequence: TGTGCCAGCAGCGTAAGAGGTATCACAGATACGCAGTATTTT. Translating gives CASSVRGITDTQYF.

This rearrangement joins TRBV5-1 to TRBJ1-1; D ambiguous. Trimming stripped 4 bases from V and 4 bases from J, with 8 bases between. Germline CDR1 reads SGHRS; CDR2 reads YFSETQ. The CDR3 is made up of 12 amino acids. The CDR3 is CASSPTGTEAFF. CDR3 DNA: TGCGCCAGCAGCCCCACCGGCACTGAAGCTTTCTTT.

As for this clone: Mismatch with germline at one junction end may stem from a read error. CDR3 loop: CAGSRPGQGWDGYTF. Here the CDR3 DNA reads TGTGCCGGCAGTAGGCCGGGACAGGGATGGGATGGCTACACCTTC. The chain is built from TRBV2 and TRBJ1-2, with TRBD1 identical over 9 bases. The CDR3 runs to 15 residues. Germline loops: CDR1 SNHLY, CDR2 FYNNEI.

Only a few counts were recorded for this clone. In nucleotides, the CDR3 is TGCGCCAGCAGCTTGGGCGGTTTACTCTACTATGGCTACACCTTC. Protein sequence: CASSLGGLLYYGYTF. The J gene is TRBJ1-2, the V gene TRBV5-1; no firm D call. CDR3 size: 15 residues. Trimming removed 0 bases at V and 3 bases at J, with 12 bases between. Germline CDR1 is SGHRS and CDR2 is YFSETQ.

The chain uses TRBV9 and TRBJ2-7; tentatively, D is TRBD2 (5 bases). Germline-derived CDR1 and CDR2 are SGDLS and YYNGEE. The CDR3 runs 15 residues. V gave up 0 bases and J gave up 2 bases, with 12 bases separating them. The chain's CDR3 is CASSVDASWPYEQYF. As DNA, the CDR3 is TGTGCCAGCAGCGTAGATGCTAGCTGGCCCTACGAGCAGTACTTC.

The chain is built from TRBV5-1 and TRBJ1-1; 9 nucleotides align to TRBD1. V was clipped by 4 bases and J by 12 bases; unmatched bases: 16. This CDR3 has 15 residues. Germline V gives CDR1 SGHRS, CDR2 YFSETQ. In DNA form, the CDR3 reads TGCGCCAGCAGCCCGGATTCCGGGACAGGGAAGATATCTTTCTTT. Translating it yields CASSPDSGTGKISFF.

CDR3 sequence (DNA): TGTGCCAGCAGTTTTAGGAGGACTGAAGCTTTCTTT. Protein sequence: CASSFRRTEAFF. V and J are TRBV11-3 and TRBJ1-1, with no clear D. This CDR3 contains 12 residues. CDR1 and CDR2 (germline): SGHNT, YENEEA. Trimming stripped 6 bases from V and 5 bases from J, with 10 bases between.

The chain joins TRBV19 to TRBJ1-5; TRBD1 might be the D (5 bases). Germline V gives CDR1 LNHDA, CDR2 SQIVND (reference sequence). Trimming took off 3 bases at V and 5 bases at J, with 14 bases between the two ends. This CDR3 region has 15 residues. CDR3 region: CASSIQWGGDQPQHF. CDR3 DNA: TGTGCCAGTAGTATTCAATGGGGAGGGGATCAGCCCCAGCATTTT.